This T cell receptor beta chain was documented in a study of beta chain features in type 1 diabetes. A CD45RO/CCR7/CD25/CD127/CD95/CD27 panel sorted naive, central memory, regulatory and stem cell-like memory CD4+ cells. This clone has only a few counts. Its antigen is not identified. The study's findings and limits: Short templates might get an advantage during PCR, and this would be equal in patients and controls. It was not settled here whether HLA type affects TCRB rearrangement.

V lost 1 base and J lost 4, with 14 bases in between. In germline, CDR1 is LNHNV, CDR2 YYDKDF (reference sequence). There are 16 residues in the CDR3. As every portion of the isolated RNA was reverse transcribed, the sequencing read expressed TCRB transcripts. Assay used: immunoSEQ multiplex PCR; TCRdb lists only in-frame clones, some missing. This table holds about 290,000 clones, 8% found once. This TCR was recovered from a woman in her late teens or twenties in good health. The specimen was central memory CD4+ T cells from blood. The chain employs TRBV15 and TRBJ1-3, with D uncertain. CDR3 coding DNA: TGTGCCACCAGCAGAGGGGATACTCTGAGAGGAAACACCATATATTTT. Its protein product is CATSRGDTLRGNTIYF.